This T cell receptor (beta chain) comes out of a study of T cells in Graves' hyperthyroidism and ophthalmopathy. Researchers amplified the TCR beta CDR3 regions from RNA transcripts. The primer set for the first-round RT-PCR of the TCR CDR3 was HTBI. Using its own MiXCR run on the multiplex PCR reads, TCRdb lists one record per CDR3 protein. This sample has around 290,000 distinct CDR3 sequences; roughly an eighth occur once, and the top ten carry roughly 7.7%. The V gene's germline CDR1 is SGHTA and CDR2 FQGTGA. The CDR3 contains 14 residues. Trimming took 6 bases from V and 4 from J; bases not matched to a gene: 3.

This clonotype originated in a woman in her thirties or forties with Graves' hyperthyroidism. Sequencing was done on a sample of blood. The V gene is TRBV7-3, the J gene TRBJ2-3, with TRBD2 matching over 11 bases. The CDR3 loop is CASSIAGGADTQYF. The CDR3, as DNA: TGTGCCAGCAGTATAGCGGGAGGGGCAGATACGCAGTATTTT.